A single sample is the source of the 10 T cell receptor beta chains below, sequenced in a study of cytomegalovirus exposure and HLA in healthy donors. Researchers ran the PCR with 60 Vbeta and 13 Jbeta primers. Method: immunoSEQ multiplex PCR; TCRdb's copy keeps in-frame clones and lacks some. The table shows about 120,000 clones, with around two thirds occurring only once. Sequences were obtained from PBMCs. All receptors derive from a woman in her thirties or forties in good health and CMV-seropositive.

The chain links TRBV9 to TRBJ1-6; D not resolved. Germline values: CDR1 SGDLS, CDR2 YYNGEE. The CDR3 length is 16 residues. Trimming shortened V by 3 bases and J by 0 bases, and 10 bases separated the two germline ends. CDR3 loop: CASSARPSSYNSPLHF. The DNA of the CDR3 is TGTGCCAGCAGCGCCCGACCTAGCTCCTATAATTCACCCCTCCACTTT.

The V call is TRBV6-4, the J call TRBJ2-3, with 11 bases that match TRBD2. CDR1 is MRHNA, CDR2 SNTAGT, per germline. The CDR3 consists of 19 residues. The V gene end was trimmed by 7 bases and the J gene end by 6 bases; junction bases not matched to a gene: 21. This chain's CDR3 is CASTTRDFSGRAFCDTQYF. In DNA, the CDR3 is TGTGCCAGCACCACCCGAGATTTTAGCGGGAGGGCCTTTTGCGATACGCAGTATTTT.

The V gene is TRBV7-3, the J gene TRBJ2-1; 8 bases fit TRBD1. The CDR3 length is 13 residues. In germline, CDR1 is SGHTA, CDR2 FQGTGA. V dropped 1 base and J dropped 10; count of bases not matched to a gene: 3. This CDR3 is CASSLNGDREQFF. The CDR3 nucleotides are TGTGCCAGCAGCTTAAACGGGGACAGGGAGCAGTTCTTC.

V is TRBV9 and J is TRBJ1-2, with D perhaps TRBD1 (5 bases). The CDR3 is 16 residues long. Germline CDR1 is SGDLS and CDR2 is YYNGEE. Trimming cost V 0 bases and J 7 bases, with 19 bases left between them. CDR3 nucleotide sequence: TGTGCCAGCAGCGTAGCTAGCGGACAACCCCTTGGTGGCTACACCTTC. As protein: CASSVASGQPLGGYTF. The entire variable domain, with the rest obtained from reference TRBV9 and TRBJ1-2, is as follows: DSGVTQTPKHLITATGQRVTLRCSPRSGDLSVYWYQQSLDQGLQFLIQYYNGEERAKGNILERFSAQQFPDLHSELNLSSLELGDSALYFCASSVASGQPLGGYTFGSGTRLTVV.

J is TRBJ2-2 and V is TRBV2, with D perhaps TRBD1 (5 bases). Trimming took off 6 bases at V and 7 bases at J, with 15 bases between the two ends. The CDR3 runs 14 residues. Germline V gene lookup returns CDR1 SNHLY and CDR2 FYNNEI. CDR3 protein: CASRVDSPGGELFF. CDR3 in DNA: TGTGCCAGCAGGGTAGACAGTCCAGGCGGGGAGCTGTTTTTT.

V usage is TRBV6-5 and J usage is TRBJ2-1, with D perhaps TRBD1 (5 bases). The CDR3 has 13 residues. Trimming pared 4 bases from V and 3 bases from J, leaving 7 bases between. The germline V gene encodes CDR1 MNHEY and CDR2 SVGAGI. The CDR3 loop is CASSSGNYNEQFF. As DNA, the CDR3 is TGTGCCAGCAGTTCAGGGAACTACAATGAGCAGTTCTTC.

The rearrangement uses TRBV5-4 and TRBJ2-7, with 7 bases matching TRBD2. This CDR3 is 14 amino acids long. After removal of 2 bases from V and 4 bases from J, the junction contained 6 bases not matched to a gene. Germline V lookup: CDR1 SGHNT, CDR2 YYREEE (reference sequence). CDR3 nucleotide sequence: TGTGCCAGCAGCTTTGGCGGGAGCAGGTACGAGCAGTACTTC. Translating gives CASSFGGSRYEQYF.

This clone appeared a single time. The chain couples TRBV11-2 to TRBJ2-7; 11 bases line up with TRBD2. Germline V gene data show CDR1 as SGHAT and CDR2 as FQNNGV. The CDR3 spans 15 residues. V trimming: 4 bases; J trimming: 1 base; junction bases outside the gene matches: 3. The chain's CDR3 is CASSSLAGGSYEQYF. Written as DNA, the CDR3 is TGTGCCAGCAGCTCCTTAGCGGGAGGGTCCTACGAGCAGTACTTC.

The CDR3 spells CASSPVRSPGEEQYF. CDR3 sequence (DNA): TGTGCCAGCTCACCAGTCAGATCACCGGGAGAAGAGCAGTACTTC. The genes are TRBV18 and TRBJ2-7; tentatively, D is TRBD2 (6 bases). The germline gives CDR1 KGHSH, CDR2 LQKENI. The CDR3 is 15 amino acids. The V gene lost 2 bases and the J gene lost 7 bases, with 18 bases spanning the gap.

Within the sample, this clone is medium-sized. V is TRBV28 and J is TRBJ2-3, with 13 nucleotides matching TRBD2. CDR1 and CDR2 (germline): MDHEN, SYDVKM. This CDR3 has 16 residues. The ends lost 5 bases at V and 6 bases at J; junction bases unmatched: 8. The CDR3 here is CASSPTSGRVRDTQYF. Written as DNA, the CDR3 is TGTGCCAGCAGTCCCACTAGCGGGAGGGTCCGGGATACGCAGTATTTT.